This TCR beta chain stems from a study of CD8 T cells in Susac syndrome. The overall study: The Susac syndrome patients that were sequenced included roughly six with active disease and under 10 in remission. Intravenous immunoglobulin alone or corticosteroids were being given to patients with Susac syndrome at blood draw, unless they were therapy-naive. Study observations and caveats: The TCR sequencing and HLA analysis in the study involved a relatively small number of individuals, as the study acknowledged.

CDR1 is KGHSH, CDR2 LQKENI, per germline. The CDR3 contains 16 residues. V dropped 2 bases and J dropped 2 bases, with 15 bases sitting between them. The RNA input was about 0.5 to 1 ug, and it was reverse transcribed with random hexamers. One entry per CDR3 protein, called by TCRdb with MiXCR from the immunoSEQ multiplex PCR reads. Counted here are roughly 76,000 distinct CDR3 sequences, about 93% occurring once; the ten biggest clones make up less than 0.55%. About this clonotype itself: Antigen: not known.

The sequence was collected from a human donor with Susac syndrome. The chain uses TRBV18 and TRBJ1-2; D might be TRBD1 (6 bases). The material sequenced was CD8+ T cells from PBMCs. DNA for the CDR3: TGTGCCAGCTCACCAGGCATGGGGGCCTTCAACTATGGCTACACCTTC. Translating gives CASSPGMGAFNYGYTF.